A single T cell receptor beta chain is shown here with its context. The antigen is undetermined. Germline V gene sequence: CDR1 SGHRS, CDR2 YFSETQ. This CDR3 spans 14 amino acids. Each TCR library consumed around 3.5 ug of total RNA. PCR of TCRalpha and TCRbeta cDNA was nested, with two rounds of about 15 and 9 cycles. TCRdb re-called the 5' RACE reads and shows each CDR3 protein once, DNA omitted. Its table lists about 350,000 distinct CDR3 sequences. The data were taken from a study of monozygotic twins with inflammatory bowel disease. Study outcomes and limitations: It was not supported that a single strong signal or clonotype was associated with IBD.

Collection yielded 2.5 to 3 ml of blood per donor. Sequencing used blood. The sequence came from a human donor with ulcerative colitis or Crohn's disease, or a healthy co-twin of an affected twin (not recorded which). The chain is built from TRBV5-1 and TRBJ2-1; the TRBD1 assignment by TCRdb is unverifiable without DNA. The CDR3 region is CASSFPRADNEQFF.